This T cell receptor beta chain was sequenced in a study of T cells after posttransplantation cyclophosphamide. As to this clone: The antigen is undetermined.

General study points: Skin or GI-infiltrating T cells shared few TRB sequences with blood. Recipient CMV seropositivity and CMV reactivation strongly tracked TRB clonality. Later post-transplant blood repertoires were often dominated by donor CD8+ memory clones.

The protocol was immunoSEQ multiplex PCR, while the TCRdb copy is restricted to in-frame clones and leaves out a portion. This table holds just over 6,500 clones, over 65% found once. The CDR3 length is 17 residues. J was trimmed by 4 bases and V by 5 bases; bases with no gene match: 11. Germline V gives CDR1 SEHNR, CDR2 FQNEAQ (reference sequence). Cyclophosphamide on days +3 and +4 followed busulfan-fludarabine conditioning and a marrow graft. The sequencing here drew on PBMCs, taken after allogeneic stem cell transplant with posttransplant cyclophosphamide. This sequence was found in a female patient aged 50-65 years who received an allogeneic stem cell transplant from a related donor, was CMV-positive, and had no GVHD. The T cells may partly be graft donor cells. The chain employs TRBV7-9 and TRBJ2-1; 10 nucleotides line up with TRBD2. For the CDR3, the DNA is TGTGCCAGCAGCGACGGACTAGCGGACCTGATTTACAATGAGCAGTTCTTC. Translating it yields CASSDGLADLIYNEQFF.